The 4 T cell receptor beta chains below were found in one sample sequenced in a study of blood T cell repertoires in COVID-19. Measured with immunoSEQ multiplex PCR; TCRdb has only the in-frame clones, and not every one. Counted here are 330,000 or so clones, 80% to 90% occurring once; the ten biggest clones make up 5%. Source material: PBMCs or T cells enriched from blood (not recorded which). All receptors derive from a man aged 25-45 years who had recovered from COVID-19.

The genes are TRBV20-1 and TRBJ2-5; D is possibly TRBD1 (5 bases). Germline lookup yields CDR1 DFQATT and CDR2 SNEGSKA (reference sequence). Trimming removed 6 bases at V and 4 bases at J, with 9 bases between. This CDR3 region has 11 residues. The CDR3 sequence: CSAYQGETQYF. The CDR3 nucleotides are TGCAGTGCGTACCAGGGAGAGACCCAGTACTTC.

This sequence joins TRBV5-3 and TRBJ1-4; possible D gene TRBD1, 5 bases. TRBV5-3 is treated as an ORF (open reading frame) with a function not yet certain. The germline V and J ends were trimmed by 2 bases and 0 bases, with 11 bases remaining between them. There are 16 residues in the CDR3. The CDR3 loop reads CARSFGHTATNEKLFF. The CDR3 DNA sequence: TGTGCCAGAAGCTTCGGACATACTGCAACTAATGAAAAACTGTTTTTT.

The CDR3 region has the DNA TGTGCCAGTAGTACCCCCCTTGGGGGGGTCGGAAACACCATATATTTT. It is translated as CASSTPLGGVGNTIYF. The J gene is TRBJ1-3, the V gene TRBV19, with D maybe TRBD1 (5 bases). The CDR3 totals 16 residues. Germline lookup yields CDR1 LNHDA and CDR2 SQIVND (reference sequence). V was pared by 4 bases and J by 4 bases, with 17 bases between.

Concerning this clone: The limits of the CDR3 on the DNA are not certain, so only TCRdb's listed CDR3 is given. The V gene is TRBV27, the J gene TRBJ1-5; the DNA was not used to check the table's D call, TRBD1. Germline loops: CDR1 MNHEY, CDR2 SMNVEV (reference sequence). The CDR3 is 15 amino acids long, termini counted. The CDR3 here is CASSSSDRANQPQHF.